Included here is one T cell receptor beta chain sequence, with context. Its antigen specificity is not known. There are no base qualities to consult, and no much larger clone falls within one base. This specimen belongs to a study of blood T cell repertoires in COVID-19 (dated by TCRdb to 2020 to 2022). As for the study more broadly: Samples covering the acute and convalescent phases of COVID-19 were provided by collaborators in the United States, Italy and Spain. The prospective study material was composed of cDNA or gDNA derived from T cells, B-cell-depleted T cells, or PBMCs. Subjects who had been exposed to COVID-19, were actively infected with it, or had recovered from it provided the deeply sampled blood TCRbeta repertoires that made up the dataset. The repertoires were released in a freely available public database intended as a resource for research on the immune response to SARS-CoV-2. The samples were drawn from the first 160 participants of the ongoing ImmuneRACE study and from more than 1,000 subjects provided by 6 global collaborators. The sample metadata nearly always contained a de-identified subject ID, COVID-19 status, age in years and sex. Where HLA class I and class II types were available, the types were taken from metadata supplied by the sample provider, not from assay-based typing. What the research found in general, with its limitations: The amount of clinical and demographic metadata varied by source and participant and was provided uncurated.

Collaborating institutions collected whole blood in K2EDTA tubes following their own protocols. For TCRbeta analysis, collaborators shipped samples in one of three forms: frozen whole blood, isolated PBMCs, or DNA extracted from either of those sample types. TCRbeta CDR3 regions were amplified from genomic DNA by means of the immunoSEQ Assay, a bias-controlled multiplex PCR. As for how the authors treated the data: The number of nucleated cells in each sample was estimated by amplification of reference gene primers within the assay. Sequence reads were collapsed and filtered to measure the absolute abundance of every unique TCRbeta CDR3 rearrangement. For each sample, productive Simpson clonality was calculated by taking the square root of Simpson's diversity index across productive rearrangements. As stored in TCRdb, this immuneACCESS dataset retains in-frame rearrangements with V and J assigned. A fraction of the clones does not appear; measured against another copy, unresolved V genes explain less than half of the discrepancy, and the remainder lacks a known reason. V and J calls and clone size are those listed in that table; D and trimming were worked out from the DNA. Present in this sample are about 140,000 clones, around nine tenths of which were seen just once. The biggest ten clones account for under 6% of the sample.

Reading from cysteine to phenylalanine, the CDR3 counts 17 amino acids. CDR3 DNA only is kept here, 51 bases in frame from base 1. V loses 1 base, J loses 4 bases, and the germline ends lie 17 bases apart. Sequences MGHRA (CDR1) and YSYEKL (CDR2) are obtained from the germline V gene. Recombination joined TRBV4-1 with TRBJ2-4, and TRBD2 may be the D gene, going by 6 matching bases. Sequenced: peripheral blood. The TCR comes from a human donor in a cohort sampled during active COVID-19. The CDR3 has the sequence CASSQALFREAKNIQYF. The sequence in DNA is TGCGCCAGCAGCCAAGCCTTATTCAGGGAGGCTAAAAACATTCAGTACTTC.